The TCR beta chain described here comes from a study of T cell responses to AZD1222 COVID-19 vaccine. Method: immunoSEQ multiplex PCR; TCRdb's copy keeps in-frame clones and lacks some. Counted here are 69,000 or so clones, roughly 87% occurring once; the ten biggest clones make up 1% to 1.5%. Study observations and caveats: Most donors were white British and more were female, and clonal diversity was possibly underestimated. CD4 TCRs associated with vaccination spanned spike, dominating at 160-218 and 743-854. Among AZD1222 vaccinees, only six or seven were seropositive at baseline.

The trim removed 2 bases at V and 6 bases at J, leaving 3 bases unmatched. From germline, CDR1 is SEHNR and CDR2 FQNEAQ (reference sequence). The CDR3 covers 13 residues. Concerning this clone itself: What it binds is unknown.

Second-dose schedules of about 4 or about 12 weeks were combined. J is TRBJ2-7 and V is TRBV7-9; TRBD1 aligns across 8 bases. Material: peripheral blood, obtained 28 days after the second AZD1222 dose. This receptor was obtained from an adult who received the AZD1222 COVID-19 vaccine. The CDR3 loop is CASSLQGASEQYF. In nucleotides, the CDR3 is TGTGCCAGCAGCTTACAGGGGGCGAGCGAGCAGTACTTC.